The 30 T cell receptor beta chains reported below all come from one sample, sequenced in a study of blood T cell repertoires in COVID-19. Only in-frame clones appear in the TCRdb table, and some are missing; sequencing was by immunoSEQ multiplex PCR. Seen here are roughly 150,000 clones, about 79% observed once, and the top ten hold around 7.2%. The sample taken for sequencing was peripheral blood. These receptors originate from a woman between 50 and 59 years old in a cohort sampled during active or convalescent COVID-19.

CDR3 region: CASSLTGLNNSPLHF. DNA of the CDR3: TGTGCCAGCAGTTTAACAGGGCTCAATAATTCACCCCTCCACTTT. The chain links TRBV27 to TRBJ1-6; TRBD1 might be the D (6 bases). V lost 2 bases and J lost 5, with 10 bases in between. The germline V gene has CDR1 MNHEY and CDR2 SMNVEV (reference sequence). The CDR3 length is 15 residues.

V is TRBV7-9 and J is TRBJ1-5; 8 nucleotides align to TRBD1. The V and J ends lost 5 bases and 4 bases, in that order; junction bases with no gene match: 10. This CDR3 comprises 16 residues. Germline V gives CDR1 SEHNR, CDR2 FQNEAQ (reference sequence). CDR3 DNA: TGTGCCAGCAGCATCTCAACAGGGGGTCGGAATCAGCCCCAGCATTTT. Protein product: CASSISTGGRNQPQHF.

V is TRBV4-1 and J is TRBJ2-5; D possibly corresponds to TRBD2 (7 bases). Looked up from germline, CDR1 is MGHRA and CDR2 is YSYEKL. CDR3 size: 19 residues. V dropped 0 bases and J dropped 3 bases, with 23 bases sitting between them. The CDR3, as DNA: TGCGCCAGCAGCCAAGATCGCAGCTTTGCGGGGGCAGGGGAAGAGACCCAGTACTTC. It encodes CASSQDRSFAGAGEETQYF.

The J gene is TRBJ1-1, the V gene TRBV10-3; 8 nucleotides line up with TRBD1. Germline lookup yields CDR1 ENHRY and CDR2 SYGVKD. The CDR3 has 13 amino acids. V gave up 6 bases and J gave up 6 bases; unmatched junction bases: 6. CDR3 region: CAIRAGGLAEAFF. The CDR3 region has the DNA TGTGCCATCAGGGCAGGGGGCTTAGCTGAAGCTTTCTTT.

This chain uses TRBV18 with TRBJ2-5; D gene unclear. This CDR3 has 13 residues. Per the germline V gene, CDR1 is KGHSH and CDR2 is LQKENI. Trimming removed 3 bases from V and 4 bases from J, with 9 bases in between. In nucleotides, the CDR3 is TGTGCCAGCTCACCTCCAGGCCTAGAGACCCAGTACTTC. This sequence encodes CASSPPGLETQYF.

V and J are TRBV4-1 and TRBJ1-6; 7 positions agree with TRBD1. The CDR3 runs 16 residues. The germline V gene encodes CDR1 MGHRA and CDR2 YSYEKL. V lost 0 bases to trimming and J lost 7 bases; unmatched junction nucleotides: 6. CDR3 DNA: TGCGCCAGCAGCCAAGATCAGACAGGGAAGAATTCACCCCTCCACTTT. The encoded protein is CASSQDQTGKNSPLHF.

V is TRBV7-8 and J is TRBJ1-2; no clear D. V lost 3 bases and J lost 4, with 12 bases in between. Per germline, CDR1 SGHVS and CDR2 FQNEAQ. This CDR3 region has 14 residues. CDR3 bases: TGTGCCAGCAGCTTTTCGGGGTATTCCTATGGCTACACCTTC. Its translation: CASSFSGYSYGYTF.

The V and J genes are TRBV18 and TRBJ2-2, with 8 bases lining up with TRBD1. Germline V lookup: CDR1 KGHSH, CDR2 LQKENI. With V trimmed by 0 bases and J by 0 bases, 3 bases remained unmatched. This CDR3 is 17 amino acids long. The CDR3 region has the DNA TGTGCCAGCTCACCACCCGGGACAGGCTCGAACACCGGGGAGCTGTTTTTT. Translated, it gives CASSPPGTGSNTGELFF.

This clone was detected only a few times. J is TRBJ2-7 and V is TRBV5-6, with 8 bases that match TRBD1. The CDR3 is 18 residues long. Trimming took 1 base from V and 3 from J; bases not matched to a gene: 15. Germline loops: CDR1 SGHDT, CDR2 YYEEEE. The CDR3 region is CASSLRGTGNLLLYEQYF. As DNA, the CDR3 is TGTGCCAGCAGCTTGCGGGGGACAGGCAACTTACTCCTCTACGAGCAGTACTTC.

This chain links TRBV11-2 with TRBJ2-1, with 10 bases matching TRBD1. The CDR3 runs 15 residues. CDR1 is SGHAT and CDR2 is FQNNGV in the germline V gene. Germline trimming cut 3 bases from V and 7 bases from J; bases unmatched to any gene: 6. The CDR3 here is CASSFSLDRGNEQFF. CDR3 DNA sequence: TGTGCCAGCAGCTTTAGTTTGGACAGGGGGAATGAGCAGTTCTTC.

The chain carries TRBV7-9 and TRBJ2-7; 9 positions match TRBD2. The V and J ends lost 5 bases and 2 bases, in that order; junction bases with no gene match: 10. The CDR3 spans 16 residues. Germline loops: CDR1 SEHNR, CDR2 FQNEAQ (reference sequence). CDR3 loop: CASSLRSGGPTYEQYF. The CDR3 DNA sequence: TGTGCCAGCAGCCTAAGGAGCGGGGGGCCTACCTACGAGCAGTACTTC.

The chain employs TRBV16 and TRBJ1-4; the D gene is possibly TRBD1 (6 bases). The CDR3 has 14 amino acids. The V gene's germline CDR1 is KGHSY and CDR2 FQNENV. Between the trimmed V and J ends, which lost 4 bases and 6 bases, there was a span of 12 bases. CDR3 protein: CASSPQGGDEKLFF. The CDR3 DNA reads as TGTGCCAGCAGCCCACAGGGTGGCGATGAAAAACTGTTTTTT.

This chain's CDR3 is CASSYLAGTNTGELFF. CDR3 nucleotides: TGTGCCAGCAGCTATCTAGCGGGGACGAACACCGGGGAGCTGTTTTTT. The V gene is TRBV5-5, the J gene TRBJ2-2; 9 bases agree with TRBD2. Germline CDR1 and CDR2: SGHKS and YYEKEE (reference sequence). The V segment lost 3 bases and the J segment 0 bases; nucleotides outside the gene matches: 3. The CDR3 spans 16 residues.

Notes on this clone: One end of the junction does not line up with germline, which may come from a read error. The rearrangement uses TRBV2 and TRBJ1-1, with 8 bases lining up with TRBD1. Per germline, CDR1 SNHLY and CDR2 FYNNEI. CDR3 length: 12 residues. As DNA, the CDR3 is TGTGCCAGCAGTGAGGGACAGGATGAATCTTTCTTT. Translation gives CASSEGQDESFF.

This clone was picked up a small number of times. V and J are TRBV7-3 and TRBJ2-1; 8 nucleotides match TRBD1. Trimming cost V 0 bases and J 5 bases; bases outside gene matches: 6. This CDR3 spans 16 amino acids. Germline CDR1 SGHTA, CDR2 FQGTGA. CDR3 coding DNA: TGTGCCAGCAGCTTAACACAGGGGGTTCCCAACAATGAGCAGTTCTTC. Translating gives CASSLTQGVPNNEQFF.

The rearrangement joins TRBV5-1 to TRBJ2-3; TRBD2 matches at 9 bases. Germline V gene sequence: CDR1 SGHRS, CDR2 YFSETQ. V trimming: 2 bases; J trimming: 2 bases; junction bases outside the gene matches: 6. This CDR3 spans 16 amino acids. This CDR3 reads CASSLRAGGPTDTQYF. The CDR3 nucleotides read TGCGCCAGCAGCTTAAGAGCGGGGGGACCCACAGATACGCAGTATTTT.

The rearrangement links TRBV29-1 to TRBJ1-1; TRBD1 is a possible D gene (5 bases). Germline V CDR1 and CDR2: SQVTM, ANQGSEA. The V end lost 4 bases, the J end lost 3 bases, and 21 bases lay between the germline ends. This CDR3 comprises 16 residues. DNA of the CDR3: TGCAGCGTTGGAGGGCCAGGGCGGGGTCGGGACACTGAAGCTTTCTTT. It is translated as CSVGGPGRGRDTEAFF.

This clone was seen a single time. The rearrangement joins TRBV5-4 to TRBJ1-3; a weak D match, TRBD1 (6 bases). The ends were cut back, 4 bases at V and 0 bases at J, with 14 bases in the middle. CDR3 length: 16 residues. CDR1 and CDR2 from the germline V gene are SGHNT and YYREEE (reference sequence). The CDR3 nucleotides read TGTGCCAGCAGCCCCGAACAGGGATACTCTGGAAACACCATATATTTT. It is translated as CASSPEQGYSGNTIYF.

The V gene is TRBV5-1, the J gene TRBJ2-3; TRBD2 agrees at 12 bases. The CDR3 has 16 residues. Germline V CDR1 and CDR2: SGHRS, YFSETQ. Trimming took 3 bases from V and 3 from J; bases not matched to a gene: 5. The CDR3 spells CASSSSSGGATDTQYF. CDR3 DNA: TGCGCCAGCAGCTCCTCTAGCGGGGGGGCGACAGATACGCAGTATTTT.

This clone was seen only once. This chain uses TRBV6-1 with TRBJ1-2, with a tentative D call TRBD1 (5 bases). V dropped 2 bases and J dropped 8 bases, with 12 bases sitting between them. Germline CDR1 and CDR2: MNHNS and SASEGT. This CDR3 comprises 13 residues. The CDR3 region is CASSEQGTEGYTF. CDR3 coding DNA: TGTGCCAGCAGTGAACAGGGAACGGAGGGCTACACCTTC.

This clone was picked up a small number of times. The chain carries TRBV19 and TRBJ1-4, with no clear D. V was cut by 5 bases and J by 8 bases, with 15 bases left in between. Germline values: CDR1 LNHDA, CDR2 SQIVND (reference sequence). There are 14 residues in the CDR3. In nucleotides, the CDR3 is TGTGCCAGTAGTTCCCGGACTGTAGTAGAAAAACTGTTTTTT. This codes for CASSSRTVVEKLFF. Complete variable domain (other parts from reference TRBV19 and TRBJ1-4): DGGITQSPKYLFRKEGQNVTLSCEQNLNHDAMYWYRQDPGQGLRLIYYSQIVNDFQKGDIAEGYSVSREKKESFPLTVTSAQKNPTAFYLCASSSRTVVEKLFFGSGTQLSVL.

The V gene is TRBV10-3, the J gene TRBJ1-2, with a possible D match to TRBD1 (5 bases). Germline V gene sequence: CDR1 ENHRY, CDR2 SYGVKD. V was cut by 5 bases and J by 0 bases, with 16 bases left in between. This CDR3 has 16 amino acids. Here the CDR3 DNA reads TGTGCCATCAGTAGAGGGGACTCCAAAACTAACTATGGCTACACCTTC. It translates to CAISRGDSKTNYGYTF.

The chain combines TRBV4-1 with TRBJ1-2; TRBD1 agrees at 8 bases. The CDR3 consists of 16 residues. The V segment lost 4 bases and the J segment 4 bases; nucleotides outside the gene matches: 11. Germline values: CDR1 MGHRA, CDR2 YSYEKL. The CDR3 region is CASSPTGGERAYGYTF. CDR3 DNA: TGCGCCAGCAGCCCCACAGGGGGAGAGCGAGCCTATGGCTACACCTTC.

The gene calls are TRBV4-2 and TRBJ2-3; 11 positions match TRBD2. CDR3 size: 16 residues. The V segment lost 5 bases and the J segment 2 bases; nucleotides outside the gene matches: 6. Germline V gives CDR1 LGHNA, CDR2 YNFKEQ. The CDR3 loop reads CASSATSGGATDTQYF. In DNA, the CDR3 is TGTGCCAGCAGCGCAACTAGCGGGGGCGCCACAGATACGCAGTATTTT.

The rearrangement joins TRBV19 to TRBJ1-1, with 12 bases identical to TRBD1. The CDR3 sequence is 15 residues long. The germline V gene encodes CDR1 LNHDA and CDR2 SQIVND (reference sequence). V dropped 6 bases and J dropped 4; count of bases not matched to a gene: 6. The CDR3 loop reads CASRGTGGWFTEAFF. The CDR3 DNA reads TGTGCCAGTAGAGGGACAGGGGGCTGGTTCACTGAAGCTTTCTTT.

The chain joins TRBV6-2 or TRBV6-3 to TRBJ1-5, with D perhaps matching TRBD1 (6 bases). V was cut by 5 bases and J by 0 bases, with 11 bases left in between. Germline assignment: CDR1 MNHEY and CDR2 SVGEGT. The CDR3 extends over 15 amino acids. The CDR3 spells CASSPGQYSNQPQHF. The CDR3 DNA sequence: TGTGCCAGCAGTCCAGGACAGTATAGCAATCAGCCCCAGCATTTT.

This clone showed up just a few times. This sequence joins TRBV5-1 and TRBJ1-3; TRBD1 is a possible D gene (5 bases). In germline, CDR1 is SGHRS, CDR2 YFSETQ. The V gene lost 0 bases and the J gene lost 2 bases, with 6 bases spanning the gap. The CDR3 is 14 residues long. The chain's CDR3 is CASSLAGTGNTIYF. The CDR3 nucleotides are TGCGCCAGCAGCTTGGCAGGGACTGGAAACACCATATATTTT.

The V call is TRBV24-1, the J call TRBJ1-5; no clear D. Germline V lookup: CDR1 KGHDR, CDR2 SFDVKD. The CDR3 length is 14 residues. With 4 bases removed from V and 0 bases from J, the gap between germline ends came to 6 bases. CDR3 bases: TGTGCCACCAGTGACCTAGATAGCAATCAGCCCCAGCATTTT. This encodes CATSDLDSNQPQHF.

This chain joins TRBV5-5 and TRBJ2-3; D is ambiguous. This CDR3 is built from 15 residues. CDR1 and CDR2 from the germline V gene are SGHKS and YYEKEE (reference sequence). Deletions cut 1 base from V and 2 bases from J, with 11 bases between. As DNA, the CDR3 is TGTGCCAGCAGCTTGTTAATGGCCCTCACAGATACGCAGTATTTT. Translating gives CASSLLMALTDTQYF. The variable domain in full, completed from reference TRBV5-5 and TRBJ2-3, reads DAGVTQSPTHLIKTRGQQVTLRCSPISGHKSVSWYQQVLGQGPQFIFQYYEKEERGRGNFPDRFSARQFPNYSSELNVNALLLGDSALYLCASSLLMALTDTQYFGPGTRLTVL.

The V and J genes are TRBV7-3 and TRBJ2-3; D possibly corresponds to TRBD1 (6 bases). V lost 1 base and J 1 base, leaving 9 bases between the germline ends. Looked up from germline, CDR1 is SGHTA and CDR2 is FQGTGA. This CDR3 has 15 residues. The CDR3 DNA reads as TGTGCCAGCAGCTTAAAACAGGGAGGCACAGATACGCAGTATTTT. Protein: CASSLKQGGTDTQYF.